This TCR beta chain was profiled in a study of T cell changes during pregnancy in multiple sclerosis. Sequenced by immunoSEQ multiplex PCR; TCRdb stores in-frame clones only, minus some. The table lists tens of thousands of clones, 80% to 95% of them singletons. The CDR3 loop spans 15 amino acids. CDR1 is ENHRY and CDR2 is SYGVKD in the germline V gene. Germline trimming cut 5 bases from V and 0 bases from J; bases unmatched to any gene: 5. The TCR sequence derives from a female donor with multiple sclerosis, enrolled in a pregnancy study. The V gene is TRBV10-3, the J gene TRBJ2-3; TRBD2 matches 7 bases. Sequencing used CD4+ T cells from peripheral blood mononuclear cells, obtained after pregnancy. DNA of the CDR3: TGTGCCATCAGTAAGACTAGCACTAGCACAGATACGCAGTATTTT. Its protein is CAISKTSTSTDTQYF.